The next 14 T cell receptor beta chains were all read from a single sample in a study of blood T cell repertoires in COVID-19. Only in-frame clones appear in the TCRdb table, and some are missing; sequencing was by immunoSEQ multiplex PCR. Seen here are a few hundred thousand clones, approximately 91% observed once, and the top ten hold 0.94%. The sequencing input was peripheral blood. The receptors shown here come from a woman in her 40s who had recovered from COVID-19.

V and J are TRBV7-3 and TRBJ2-3; 7 nucleotides line up with TRBD2. The CDR3 totals 18 residues. J was trimmed by 2 bases and V by 5 bases; bases with no gene match: 16. Germline CDR1 is SGHTA and CDR2 is FQGTGA. CDR3 amino acids: CASSLPPGLLLATDTQYF. Here the CDR3 DNA reads TGTGCCAGCAGCCTACCCCCGGGACTACTCCTCGCCACAGATACGCAGTATTTT.

This rearrangement joins TRBV10-3 to TRBJ2-3; D not certain. Trimming removed 7 bases at V and 2 bases at J, with 10 bases between. The CDR3 runs to 13 residues. The germline gives CDR1 ENHRY, CDR2 SYGVKD. CDR3 bases: TGTGCCATCATGTCGAGTATCACAGATACGCAGTATTTT. Amino acid sequence: CAIMSSITDTQYF.

Only one count was recorded for this clone. The rearrangement uses TRBV5-1 and TRBJ2-3; 7 nucleotides match TRBD1. CDR1 SGHRS and CDR2 YFSETQ come from the germline V gene. The CDR3 contains 15 residues. The ends lost 4 bases at V and 2 bases at J; junction bases unmatched: 7. DNA of the CDR3: TGCGCCAGCAGCCTGGATGGACAGGACACAGATACGCAGTATTTT. It specifies CASSLDGQDTDTQYF.

For the CDR3, the DNA is TGTGCCAGTATTCCGACTAGCGCGAACACCGGGGAGCTGTTTTTT. Residues: CASIPTSANTGELFF. This chain joins TRBV19 and TRBJ2-2, with 8 bases lining up with TRBD2. Germline V CDR1 and CDR2: LNHDA, SQIVND (reference sequence). V dropped 7 bases and J dropped 0; count of bases not matched to a gene: 4. There are 15 residues in the CDR3.

J is TRBJ1-4 and V is TRBV11-2, with D unclear. The CDR3 has 13 amino acids. V was clipped by 11 bases and J by 8 bases, with 18 bases between them. CDR1 and CDR2 (germline): SGHAT, FQNNGV. CDR3 protein: CASRRSTEEKLFF. Here the CDR3 DNA reads TGTGCCTCACGGAGATCCACGGAGGAAAAACTGTTTTTT.

The J gene is TRBJ2-7, the V gene TRBV6-5; D is possibly TRBD2 (6 bases). The germline V and J ends were trimmed by 6 bases and 0 bases, with 12 bases remaining between them. Germline CDR1 MNHEY, CDR2 SVGAGI. The CDR3 is 14 amino acids. CDR3 amino acids: CASRKGLRSYEQYF. CDR3 nucleotides: TGTGCCAGCAGGAAGGGACTTCGCTCCTACGAGCAGTACTTC.

The J gene is TRBJ2-2, the V gene TRBV12-5, with 10 bases aligning to TRBD2. Germline V gives CDR1 LGHNT, CDR2 FRNRAP. This CDR3 is built from 16 residues. V was pared by 7 bases and J by 7 bases, with 12 bases of the junction left unmatched. DNA of the CDR3: TGTGCTAGTGCCCTCGGGCTAGCGGGAGTGGACGGGGAGCTGTTTTTT. This gives the protein CASALGLAGVDGELFF.

The genes are TRBV11-2 and TRBJ2-7; TRBD2 aligns across 8 bases. Losses at the gene ends were 0 bases for V and 0 bases for J; bases not matched to a gene: 10. The CDR3 contains 18 residues. Germline V gene lookup returns CDR1 SGHAT and CDR2 FQNNGV. The CDR3 DNA sequence: TGTGCCAGCAGCTTAGAAGTAAGCTCGGGAGGGTTCTCCTACGAGCAGTACTTC. Amino acid sequence: CASSLEVSSGGFSYEQYF.

This clone has just a few counts. This chain joins TRBV28 and TRBJ1-6; D not resolved. V lost 6 bases to trimming and J lost 0 bases, with 12 bases between them. There are 16 residues in the CDR3. Germline V gene lookup returns CDR1 MDHEN and CDR2 SYDVKM. In DNA form, the CDR3 reads TGTGCCAGCAGCCAGACATCAAGCTCCTATAATTCACCCCTCCACTTT. It translates to CASSQTSSSYNSPLHF.

The chain joins TRBV19 to TRBJ2-3; TRBD2 matches 8 bases. The germline V gene has CDR1 LNHDA and CDR2 SQIVND (reference sequence). V shed 6 bases, J shed 3 bases, and the junction held 5 bases outside the gene matches. The CDR3 extends over 14 amino acids. This CDR3 is CASRREGRTDTQYF. CDR3 in DNA: TGTGCCAGTAGACGGGAGGGAAGGACAGATACGCAGTATTTT.

The chain joins TRBV27 to TRBJ2-1, with 8 nucleotides matching TRBD2. V trimming: 2 bases; J trimming: 4 bases; junction bases outside the gene matches: 4. Germline lookup yields CDR1 MNHEY and CDR2 SMNVEV (reference sequence). CDR3 size: 15 residues. The CDR3 nucleotides are TGTGCCAGCAGTTTAGCGGGACTAGTTTACAATGAGCAGTTCTTC. Translated: CASSLAGLVYNEQFF.

The chain joins TRBV28 to TRBJ2-7; TRBD1 matches at 9 bases. This CDR3 region has 17 residues. CDR1 is MDHEN, CDR2 SYDVKM, per germline. V lost 3 bases and J lost 2; bases outside the gene matches: 11. The CDR3 sequence: CASSLGWGQGLPYEQYF. Written as DNA, the CDR3 is TGTGCCAGCAGTTTGGGGTGGGGACAGGGTCTCCCCTACGAGCAGTACTTC.

This chain joins TRBV5-6 and TRBJ1-3, with D unclear. Deletions cut 6 bases from V and 2 bases from J, with 9 bases between. This CDR3 has 13 amino acids. Germline CDR1 and CDR2: SGHDT and YYEEEE. This CDR3 is CASTRNPGNTIYF. The CDR3 nucleotides are TGTGCCAGCACCAGAAATCCTGGAAACACCATATATTTT.

This sequence joins TRBV5-1 and TRBJ1-1; tentatively, D is TRBD1 (6 bases). The CDR3 has 16 residues. Germline-derived CDR1 and CDR2 are SGHRS and YFSETQ. Trimming left V 4 bases short and J 4 bases short, with 20 bases between. The CDR3 sequence: CASSPGGGAGSTEAFF. CDR3 coding DNA: TGCGCCAGCAGCCCGGGGGGCGGGGCTGGGAGCACTGAAGCTTTCTTT.